A selection of T cell receptor beta chains follows, all from one sample in a study of cytomegalovirus exposure and HLA in healthy donors. The assay was immunoSEQ multiplex PCR, and TCRdb's table has in-frame clones only and misses some. The data hold about 150,000 clones, with under 90% observed a single time. The source material was PBMCs. The receptors were gathered from a man between 18 and 35 years old in good health and CMV-seronegative. CDR3s include the opening cysteine and the closing phenylalanine or tryptophan. The D gene is left open where the match is weak. Size values are once, few and many counts, or a class for expanded clones, and some rows have none.

TRBJ2-7,TRBD2,.,TRBV13,CASSLGRLAGLYEQYF,TGTGCCAGCAGCTTAGGCAGACTAGCGGGGCTCTACGAGCAGTACTTC
TRBJ2-1,.,.,TRBV9,CASSPDPGGSSYNEQFF,TGTGCCAGCAGCCCCGATCCGGGGGGCTCCTCCTACAATGAGCAGTTCTTC
TRBJ2-2,.,.,TRBV28,CASSSGYTGELFF,TGTGCCAGCAGCTCAGGGTACACCGGGGAGCTGTTTTTT
TRBJ1-4,.,once,TRBV6-6,CASSYSRDYNEKLFF,TGTGCCAGCAGTTACTCCAGGGATTATAATGAAAAACTGTTTTTT
TRBJ1-5,TRBD1,.,TRBV6-5,CASSSTGEQYQPQHF,TGTGCCAGCAGTTCGACAGGGGAACAGTATCAGCCCCAGCATTTT
TRBJ2-1,.,.,TRBV4-2,CASSQEGGIGNEQFF,TGTGCCAGCAGCCAAGAGGGCGGGATAGGCAATGAGCAGTTCTTC
TRBJ2-2,.,.,TRBV7-3,CASRRDSANTGELFF,TGTGCCAGCAGACGAGACAGCGCGAACACCGGGGAGCTGTTTTTT
TRBJ2-2,TRBD2,.,TRBV5-6,CASSAGLAVNTGELFF,TGTGCCAGCAGCGCGGGACTAGCGGTAAACACCGGGGAGCTGTTTTTT
TRBJ2-1,.,.,TRBV20-1,CSAKALYEQFF,TGCAGTGCTAAAGCCCTCTATGAGCAGTTCTTC
TRBJ1-5,TRBD1,.,TRBV15,CATSRDPGQIHQPQHF,TGTGCCACCAGCAGAGATCCGGGACAGATCCATCAGCCCCAGCATTTT
TRBJ1-4,TRBD1,.,TRBV6-5,CASTTGGSEKLFF,TGTGCCAGCACCACAGGGGGCTCTGAAAAACTGTTTTTT
TRBJ2-2,.,.,TRBV9,CASSVAQGSITGELFF,TGTGCCAGCAGCGTAGCCCAGGGGAGTATCACCGGGGAGCTGTTTTTT
TRBJ1-1,.,.,TRBV19,CASSIARAHTEAFF,TGTGCCAGTAGTATCGCCAGGGCCCACACTGAAGCTTTCTTT
TRBJ1-6,TRBD1,.,TRBV7-2,CASSEGQGTSPLHF,TGTGCCAGCAGCGAGGGACAGGGGACCTCACCCCTCCACTTT
TRBJ1-1,.,once,TRBV7-3,CASSRGGNTEAFF,TGTGCCAGCAGCCGGGGGGGGAACACTGAAGCTTTCTTT
TRBJ2-3,TRBD2,.,TRBV27,CASKAFGSGGSTDTQYF,TGTGCCAGCAAGGCCTTCGGTAGCGGGGGAAGCACAGATACGCAGTATTTT
TRBJ1-6,TRBD1,.,TRBV7-9,CASSFRRDSNSPLHF,TGTGCCAGCAGCTTCCGCCGGGACAGTAATTCACCCCTCCACTTT
TRBJ2-2,.,.,TRBV28,CASSLAVGLNTGELFF,TGTGCCAGCAGTTTGGCAGTCGGACTTAACACCGGGGAGCTGTTTTTT
TRBJ2-5,TRBD2,.,TRBV28,CASSRGLAGWQTQYF,TGTGCCAGCAGTCGAGGGTTAGCGGGATGGCAGACCCAGTACTTC
TRBJ2-2,.,.,TRBV6-6,CASSLLSGELFF,TGTGCCAGCAGCCTTTTATCCGGGGAGCTGTTTTTT
TRBJ1-4,.,.,TRBV5-4,CASSLDLGLEKLFF,TGTGCCAGCAGCCTGGACTTGGGCCTGGAAAAACTGTTTTTT
TRBJ2-7,.,.,TRBV5-5,CASSLQTYEQYF,TGTGCCAGCAGCTTGCAAACCTACGAGCAGTACTTC
TRBJ2-1,.,few,TRBV15,CATSRGKGENEQFF,TGTGCCACCAGCAGGGGAAAGGGGGAAAATGAGCAGTTCTTC
TRBJ1-1,.,.,TRBV7-6,CASSLATGDTEAFF,TGTGCCAGCAGCTTAGCGACGGGAGACACTGAAGCTTTCTTT
TRBJ2-1,TRBD2,once,TRBV5-1,CASSSGTSGYNEQFF,TGCGCCAGCAGCTCCGGGACTAGCGGATACAATGAGCAGTTCTTC
TRBJ1-6,TRBD1,.,TRBV28,CASSTWTGSSPLHF,TGTGCCAGCAGTACATGGACAGGGAGCTCACCCCTCCACTTT
TRBJ2-2,.,.,TRBV6-4,CASSDSSDTGELFF,TGTGCCAGCAGTGACTCAAGCGATACCGGGGAGCTGTTTTTT
TRBJ2-7,.,.,TRBV5-1,CASSPTQGTPYEQYF,TGCGCCAGCAGTCCGACCCAGGGAACCCCCTACGAGCAGTACTTC
TRBJ2-7,TRBD1,.,TRBV29-1,CSVEGTGNYEQYF,TGCAGCGTTGAAGGGACAGGTAACTACGAGCAGTACTTC
TRBJ2-5,TRBD1,.,TRBV7-9,CASSPSVQGAGETQYF,TGTGCCAGCAGCCCCTCGGTACAGGGGGCAGGTGAGACCCAATACTTC
TRBJ2-7,TRBD2,.,TRBV10-3,CAISESLAGESEQYF,TGTGCCATCAGTGAGTCGCTAGCGGGAGAGAGTGAGCAGTACTTC
TRBJ2-3,TRBD1,.,TRBV5-4,CASGPGQGFTDTQYF,TGTGCCAGCGGGCCGGGACAGGGCTTCACAGATACGCAGTATTTT
TRBJ1-1,.,once,TRBV6-5,CASSPSGSNTEAFF,TGTGCCAGCAGCCCCAGCGGGTCGAACACTGAAGCTTTCTTT
TRBJ1-5,.,.,TRBV6-6,CASVQQDSNQPQHF,TGTGCCAGCGTCCAACAGGATAGCAATCAGCCCCAGCATTTT
TRBJ2-1,TRBD2,.,TRBV4-3,CASSHFGTSKNEQFF,TGCGCCAGCAGCCACTTTGGGACTAGTAAAAATGAGCAGTTCTTC
TRBJ2-7,.,few,TRBV5-8,CASSSPLGSVNSYEQYF,TGTGCCAGCAGCTCCCCTCTAGGTAGCGTCAATTCCTACGAGCAGTACTTC
TRBJ2-1,TRBD2,.,TRBV6-5,CASSQRGGDYNEQFF,TGTGCCAGCAGCCAGCGGGGGGGCGACTACAATGAGCAGTTCTTC
TRBJ2-5,TRBD2,.,TRBV7-9,CASRGGGGETQYF,TGTGCCAGCAGAGGCGGGGGGGGCGAGACCCAGTACTTC
TRBJ1-1,.,few,TRBV9,CASSVEQVNGEAFF,TGTGCCAGCAGCGTAGAACAGGTTAACGGTGAAGCTTTCTTT
TRBJ2-2,.,.,TRBV5-4,CASSPQGWEGSPGELFF,TGTGCCAGCAGCCCGCAGGGGTGGGAAGGGTCCCCCGGGGAGCTGTTTTTT
TRBJ2-1,TRBD1,.,TRBV11-3,CASSLGGTGGNEQFF,TGTGCCAGCAGCTTAGGGGGGACAGGGGGCAATGAGCAGTTCTTC